These 8 T cell receptor beta chains originate from one sample sequenced in a study of blood T cell repertoires in COVID-19. The repertoire was sequenced with immunoSEQ multiplex PCR; TCRdb's copy has only in-frame clones and lacks some. The profile shows about 190,000 clones, 80% to 90% of them singletons. Sample: peripheral blood. The receptors were sampled from a woman in her 70s with active or convalescent COVID-19.

The chain joins TRBV9 to TRBJ2-3, with D uncertain. CDR1 is SGDLS, CDR2 YYNGEE, per germline. The CDR3 length is 13 residues. V shed 4 bases and J shed 6 bases, with 12 bases lying between them. The CDR3 region is CASSSPTYDTQYF. CDR3 in DNA: TGTGCCAGCAGCTCCCCTACCTATGATACGCAGTATTTT.

The chain employs TRBV6-5 and TRBJ1-1; 7 bases map to TRBD1. The CDR3 has 13 amino acids. The trim removed 5 bases at V and 4 bases at J, leaving 4 bases unmatched. The germline V gene has CDR1 MNHEY and CDR2 SVGAGI. Here the CDR3 DNA reads TGTGCCAGCAGTCCCCAGGGGGGCACTGAAGCTTTCTTT. The encoded protein is CASSPQGGTEAFF.

The chain combines TRBV9 with TRBJ2-1, with 11 bases lining up with TRBD2. V shed 3 bases and J 3 bases; nucleotides not matched to a gene: 5. This CDR3 region has 16 residues. From germline, CDR1 is SGDLS and CDR2 YYNGEE. This CDR3 is CASSALAGGGYNEQFF. CDR3 bases: TGTGCCAGCAGCGCCCTAGCGGGAGGTGGCTACAATGAGCAGTTCTTC. Together with reference TRBV9 and TRBJ2-1, the CDR3 gives the full variable domain: DSGVTQTPKHLITATGQRVTLRCSPRSGDLSVYWYQQSLDQGLQFLIQYYNGEERAKGNILERFSAQQFPDLHSELNLSSLELGDSALYFCASSALAGGGYNEQFFGPGTRLTVL.

The chain recombines TRBV6-5 with TRBJ1-4; no firm D call. V gave up 5 bases and J gave up 7 bases, with 14 bases separating them. The CDR3 totals 14 residues. The germline V gene has CDR1 MNHEY and CDR2 SVGAGI. The CDR3 loop is CASSPVRVGEKLFF. CDR3 DNA sequence: TGTGCCAGCAGTCCCGTGAGGGTCGGTGAAAAACTGTTTTTT.

The rearrangement links TRBV6-5 to TRBJ1-5, with D maybe TRBD1 (6 bases). The CDR3 runs to 13 residues. With 6 bases removed from V and 2 bases from J, the gap between germline ends came to 8 bases. Per the germline V gene, CDR1 is MNHEY and CDR2 is SVGAGI. The CDR3, as DNA: TGTGCCAGCAGCAGGGGAGGCAATCAGCCCCAGCATTTT. Residues: CASSRGGNQPQHF.

The chain has TRBV28 and TRBJ2-5; 8 bases match TRBD2. The CDR3 totals 14 residues. V dropped 3 bases and J dropped 1; count of bases not matched to a gene: 1. Germline assignment: CDR1 MDHEN and CDR2 SYDVKM. The DNA for the CDR3 is TGTGCCAGCAGTTTCGCGGGGGGCCAAGAGACCCAGTACTTC. Translating gives CASSFAGGQETQYF.

The rearrangement uses TRBV5-1 and TRBJ1-1; no firm D call. CDR1 is SGHRS and CDR2 is YFSETQ in the germline V gene. Trimming stripped 2 bases from V and 7 bases from J, with 12 bases between. CDR3 length: 13 amino acids. CDR3 in DNA: TGCGCCAGCAGCTTTGCCAGCGAGCTTGAAGCTTTCTTT. It translates to CASSFASELEAFF.

This chain links TRBV25-1 with TRBJ2-3; 12 nucleotides agree with TRBD2. The CDR3 loop spans 16 amino acids. Germline lookup yields CDR1 MGHDK and CDR2 SYGVNS. V dropped 3 bases and J dropped 4; count of bases not matched to a gene: 5. CDR3 loop: CASSDRLAGVSDTQYF. The CDR3 DNA sequence: TGTGCCAGCAGTGATCGACTAGCGGGGGTCTCAGATACGCAGTATTTT.